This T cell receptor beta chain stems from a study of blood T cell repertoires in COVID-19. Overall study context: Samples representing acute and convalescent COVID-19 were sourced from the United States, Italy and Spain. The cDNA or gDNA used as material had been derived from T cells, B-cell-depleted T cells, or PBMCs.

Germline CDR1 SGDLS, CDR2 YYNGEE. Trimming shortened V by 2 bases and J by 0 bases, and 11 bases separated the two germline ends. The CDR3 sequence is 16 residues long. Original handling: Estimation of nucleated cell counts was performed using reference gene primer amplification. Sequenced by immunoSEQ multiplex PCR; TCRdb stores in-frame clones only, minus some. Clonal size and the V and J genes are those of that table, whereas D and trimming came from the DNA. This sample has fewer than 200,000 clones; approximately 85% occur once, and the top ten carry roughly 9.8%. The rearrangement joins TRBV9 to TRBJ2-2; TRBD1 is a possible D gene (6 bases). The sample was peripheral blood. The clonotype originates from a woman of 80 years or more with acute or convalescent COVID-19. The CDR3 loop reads CASSVRGTANTGELFF. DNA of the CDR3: TGTGCCAGCAGCGTGAGGGGGACCGCGAACACCGGGGAGCTGTTTTTT.